This T cell receptor beta chain is from a study of OX40 agonist ivuxolimab in advanced cancers. The V gene's germline CDR1 is MGHRA and CDR2 YSYEKL. The CDR3 contains 19 residues. With 0 bases removed from V and 0 bases from J, the gap between germline ends came to 18 bases. Clones were sequenced by immunoSEQ multiplex PCR, and TCRdb holds only the in-frame ones, with some missing. The sample records about 68,000 clones, 86% being singletons. General observations from the study: At 0.1-3.0 mg/kg, partial responders had clonal expansion among the lowest observed. Determination of antigen specificity was not performed for the expanded peripheral T cells.

Note on this clone: Its target is not known.

The clonotype comes from an adult with an advanced solid tumor such as melanoma, head and neck, liver or kidney cancer. The material was CD4+ or CD8+ T cells sorted from blood, obtained in a trial of the OX40 agonist ivuxolimab. The rearrangement links TRBV4-1 to TRBJ1-5; no definite D call. The CDR3 sequence: CASSQDVESQRNSNQPQHF. The CDR3 DNA reads TGCGCCAGCAGCCAAGATGTGGAGAGCCAAAGAAATAGCAATCAGCCCCAGCATTTT.